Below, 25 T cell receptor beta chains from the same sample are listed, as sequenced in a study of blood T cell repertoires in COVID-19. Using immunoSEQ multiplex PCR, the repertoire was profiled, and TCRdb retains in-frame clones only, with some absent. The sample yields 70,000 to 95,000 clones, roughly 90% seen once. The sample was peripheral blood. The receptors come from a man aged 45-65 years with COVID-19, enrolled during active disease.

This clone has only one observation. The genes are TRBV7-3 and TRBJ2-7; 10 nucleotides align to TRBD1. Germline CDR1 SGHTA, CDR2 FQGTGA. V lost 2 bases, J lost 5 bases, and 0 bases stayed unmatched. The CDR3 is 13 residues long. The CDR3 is CASSLDRGHEQYF. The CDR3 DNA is TGTGCCAGCAGCTTAGACAGGGGGCACGAGCAGTACTTC.

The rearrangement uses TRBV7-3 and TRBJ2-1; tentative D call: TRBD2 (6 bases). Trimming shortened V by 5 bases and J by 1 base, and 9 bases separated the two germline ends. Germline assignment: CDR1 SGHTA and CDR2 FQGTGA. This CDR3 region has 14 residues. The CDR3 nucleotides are TGTGCCAGCAGCCTAGGAGGGTCCTACAATGAGCAGTTCTTC. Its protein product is CASSLGGSYNEQFF.

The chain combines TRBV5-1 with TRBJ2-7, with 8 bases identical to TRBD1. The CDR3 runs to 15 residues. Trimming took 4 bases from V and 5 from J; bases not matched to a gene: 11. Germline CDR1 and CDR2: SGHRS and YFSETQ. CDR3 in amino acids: CASSQGQVTLHEQYF. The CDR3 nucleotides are TGCGCCAGCAGCCAGGGACAGGTGACTTTGCACGAGCAGTACTTC.

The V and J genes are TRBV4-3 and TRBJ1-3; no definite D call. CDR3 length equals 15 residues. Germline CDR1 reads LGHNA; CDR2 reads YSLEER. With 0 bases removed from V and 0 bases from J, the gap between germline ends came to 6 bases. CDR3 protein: CASSQDSPSGNTIYF. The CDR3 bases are TGCGCCAGCAGCCAAGACAGTCCCTCTGGAAACACCATATATTTT.

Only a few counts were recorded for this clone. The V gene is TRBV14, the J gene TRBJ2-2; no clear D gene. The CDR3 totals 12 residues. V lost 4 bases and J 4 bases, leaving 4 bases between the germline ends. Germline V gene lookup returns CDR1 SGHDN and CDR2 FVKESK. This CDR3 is CASSPGTGELFF. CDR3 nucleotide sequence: TGTGCCAGCAGCCCCGGCACCGGGGAGCTGTTTTTT.

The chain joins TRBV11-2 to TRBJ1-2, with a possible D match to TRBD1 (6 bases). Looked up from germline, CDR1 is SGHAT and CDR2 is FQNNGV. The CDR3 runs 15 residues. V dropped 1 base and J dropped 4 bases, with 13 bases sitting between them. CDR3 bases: TGTGCCAGCAGCTTAGGGAACAGGGCAGTCTATGGCTACACCTTC. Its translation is CASSLGNRAVYGYTF.

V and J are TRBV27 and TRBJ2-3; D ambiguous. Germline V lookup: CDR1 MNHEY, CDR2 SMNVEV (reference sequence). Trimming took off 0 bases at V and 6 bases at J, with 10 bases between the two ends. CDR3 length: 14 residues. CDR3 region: CASSLSWVRDTQYF. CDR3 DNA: TGTGCCAGCAGTTTATCGTGGGTCAGGGATACGCAGTATTTT.

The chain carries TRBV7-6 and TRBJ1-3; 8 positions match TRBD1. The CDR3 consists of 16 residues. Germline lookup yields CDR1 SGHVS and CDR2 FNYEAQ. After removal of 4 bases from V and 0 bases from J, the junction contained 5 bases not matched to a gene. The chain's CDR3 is CASSSGQGGSGNTIYF. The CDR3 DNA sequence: TGTGCCAGCAGCTCCGGACAGGGTGGCTCTGGAAACACCATATATTTT.

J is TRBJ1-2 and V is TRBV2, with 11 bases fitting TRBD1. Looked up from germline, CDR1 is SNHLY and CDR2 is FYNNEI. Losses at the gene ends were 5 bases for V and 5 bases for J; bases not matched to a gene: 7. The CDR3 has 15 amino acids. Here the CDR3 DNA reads TGTGCCAGCAGTACCCGGACAGGGGGCGGTTATGGCTACACCTTC. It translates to CASSTRTGGGYGYTF.

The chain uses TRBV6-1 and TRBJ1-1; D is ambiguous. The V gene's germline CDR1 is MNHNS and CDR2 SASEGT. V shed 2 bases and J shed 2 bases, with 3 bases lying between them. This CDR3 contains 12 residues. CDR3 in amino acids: CASSEYNTEAFF. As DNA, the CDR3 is TGTGCCAGCAGTGAATATAACACTGAAGCTTTCTTT.

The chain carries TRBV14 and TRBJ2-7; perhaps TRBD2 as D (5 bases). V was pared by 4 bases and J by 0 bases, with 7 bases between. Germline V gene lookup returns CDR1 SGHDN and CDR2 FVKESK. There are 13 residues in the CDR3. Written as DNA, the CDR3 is TGTGCCAGCAGCCGAGGGAACTCCTACGAGCAGTACTTC. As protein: CASSRGNSYEQYF.

The CDR3 DNA reads TGCAGCGTCTCGACTAGCTCAGATACGCAGTATTTT. It codes for CSVSTSSDTQYF. This chain links TRBV29-1 with TRBJ2-3, with 7 bases identical to TRBD2. After removal of 6 bases from V and 4 bases from J, the junction contained 4 bases not matched to a gene. The CDR3 contains 12 residues. CDR1 is SQVTM and CDR2 is ANQGSEA in the germline V gene.

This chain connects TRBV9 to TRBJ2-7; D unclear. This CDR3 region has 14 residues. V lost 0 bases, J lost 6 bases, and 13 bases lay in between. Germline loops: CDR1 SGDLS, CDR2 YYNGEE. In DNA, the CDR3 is TGTGCCAGCAGCGTAGAGGCGGCAGACCCCGAGCAGTACTTC. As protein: CASSVEAADPEQYF.

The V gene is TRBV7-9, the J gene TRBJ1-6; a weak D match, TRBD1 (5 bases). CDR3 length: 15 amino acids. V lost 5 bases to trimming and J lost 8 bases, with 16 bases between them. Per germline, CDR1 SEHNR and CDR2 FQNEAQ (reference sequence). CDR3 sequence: CASSKDTLGDSPLHF. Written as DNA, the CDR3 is TGTGCCAGCAGCAAGGACACGTTGGGTGATTCACCCCTCCACTTT.

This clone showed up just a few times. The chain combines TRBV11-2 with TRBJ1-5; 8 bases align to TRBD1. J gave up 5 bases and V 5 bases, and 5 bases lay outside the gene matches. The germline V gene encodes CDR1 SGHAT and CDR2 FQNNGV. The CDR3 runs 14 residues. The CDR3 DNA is TGTGCCAGCAGCCGCCACAGGGGGGATCAGCCCCAGCATTTT. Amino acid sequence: CASSRHRGDQPQHF. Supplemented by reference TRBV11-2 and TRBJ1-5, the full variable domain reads EAGVAQSPRYKIIEKRQSVAFWCNPISGHATLYWYQQILGQGPKLLIQFQNNGVVDDSQLPKDRFSAERLKGVDSTLKIQPAKLEDSAVYLCASSRHRGDQPQHFGDGTRLSIL.

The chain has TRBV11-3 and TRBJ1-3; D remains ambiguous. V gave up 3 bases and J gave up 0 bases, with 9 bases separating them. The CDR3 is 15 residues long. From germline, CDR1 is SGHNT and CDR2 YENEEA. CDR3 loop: CASSLGSPSGNTIYF. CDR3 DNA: TGTGCCAGCAGCTTGGGCAGCCCCTCTGGAAACACCATATATTTT.

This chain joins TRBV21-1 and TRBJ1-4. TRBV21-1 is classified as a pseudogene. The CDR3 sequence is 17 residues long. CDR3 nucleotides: TGTGCCAGCAGCAAAGATTGGGGGGGGCCAATACGAGAAAAACTGTTTTTT. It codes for CASSKDWGGPIREKLFF.

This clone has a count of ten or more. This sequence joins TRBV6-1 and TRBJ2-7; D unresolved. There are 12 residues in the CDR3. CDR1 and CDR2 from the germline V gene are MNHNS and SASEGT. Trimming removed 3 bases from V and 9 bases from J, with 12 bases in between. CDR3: CASSDNYNRQYF. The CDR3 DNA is TGTGCCAGCAGTGATAATTATAATAGGCAGTACTTC.

DNA for the CDR3: TGTGCCAGCAGCATAACCGGGACAGCCAGCTCTGGGGCCAACGTCCTGACTTTC. This translates into CASSITGTASSGANVLTF. The genes are TRBV9 and TRBJ2-6, with 7 nucleotides matching TRBD1. Germline V lookup: CDR1 SGDLS, CDR2 YYNGEE. This CDR3 contains 18 residues. Trimming took 4 bases from V and 0 from J; bases not matched to a gene: 10.

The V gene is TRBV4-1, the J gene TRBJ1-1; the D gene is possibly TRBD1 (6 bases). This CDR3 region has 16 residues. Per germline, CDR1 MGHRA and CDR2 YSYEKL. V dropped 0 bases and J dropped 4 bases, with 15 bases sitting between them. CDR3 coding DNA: TGCGCCAGCAGCCAAGATCGTTTGCGGGGGGCCACTGAAGCTTTCTTT. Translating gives CASSQDRLRGATEAFF.

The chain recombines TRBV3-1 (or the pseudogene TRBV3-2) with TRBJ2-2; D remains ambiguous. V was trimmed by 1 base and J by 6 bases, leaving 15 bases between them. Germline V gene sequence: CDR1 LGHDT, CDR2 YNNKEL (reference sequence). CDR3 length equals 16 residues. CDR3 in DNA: TGTGCCAGCAGCCAAGGAATTCCCTTACTCTCCGGGGAGCTGTTTTTT. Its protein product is CASSQGIPLLSGELFF.

CDR3 nucleotides: TGTGCCAGCAGCGAAACGGGACAGGGGCTCGGCGGGGAGCTGTTTTTT. As protein: CASSETGQGLGGELFF. This chain joins TRBV5-4 and TRBJ2-2; 10 nucleotides line up with TRBD1. Losses at the gene ends were 4 bases for V and 7 bases for J; bases not matched to a gene: 10. The CDR3 runs 16 residues. Germline V gene data show CDR1 as SGHNT and CDR2 as YYREEE (reference sequence).

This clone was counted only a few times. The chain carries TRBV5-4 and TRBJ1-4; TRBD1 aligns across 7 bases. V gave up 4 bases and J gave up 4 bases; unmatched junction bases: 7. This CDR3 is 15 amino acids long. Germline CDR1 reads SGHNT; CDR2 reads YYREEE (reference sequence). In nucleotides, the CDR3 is TGTGCCAGCAGCCTAGGGGGCGCTGGTAATGAAAAACTGTTTTTT. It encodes CASSLGGAGNEKLFF.

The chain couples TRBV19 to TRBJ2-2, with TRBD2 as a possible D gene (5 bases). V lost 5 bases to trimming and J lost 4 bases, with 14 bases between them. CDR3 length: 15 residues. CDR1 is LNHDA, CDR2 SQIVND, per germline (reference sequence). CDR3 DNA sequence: TGTGCCAGTAGTTCCGCGGGCGTTGGCACCGGGGAGCTGTTTTTT. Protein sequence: CASSSAGVGTGELFF.

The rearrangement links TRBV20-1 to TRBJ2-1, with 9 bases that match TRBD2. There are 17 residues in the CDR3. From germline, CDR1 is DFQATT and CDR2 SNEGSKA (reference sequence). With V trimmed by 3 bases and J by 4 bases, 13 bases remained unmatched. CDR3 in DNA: TGCAGTGCTAGTGAAGCGGGGGGAGCCAATCAATACAATGAGCAGTTCTTC. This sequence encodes CSASEAGGANQYNEQFF.